A selection of T cell receptor beta chains follows, all from one sample in a study of blood T cell repertoires in COVID-19. Assay: immunoSEQ multiplex PCR; the TCRdb copy retains only in-frame clones and omits some. Of some 80,000 clones in the sample, 75% to 90% were seen once. Material: peripheral blood. These receptors were obtained from a man in his fifties or sixties with active or convalescent COVID-19. Each CDR3 is given with its conserved first and last residue.

V gene	CDR3 length	J gene	CDR3 protein
TRBV18	14	TRBJ1-3	CASSPPTELNTIYF
TRBV7-9	14	TRBJ1-3	CASSPTGELSTIYF
TRBV6-6	16	TRBJ1-6	CASSSGRADYNSPLHF
TRBV9	15	TRBJ1-4	CASSVAGATNEKLFF
TRBV18	13	TRBJ1-2	CASSPTGAYGYTF
TRBV12-5	14	TRBJ2-5	CASGPRDFQETQYF
TRBV14	14	TRBJ2-3	CASSRDTSTDTQYF
TRBV7-2	15	TRBJ2-1	CASSVTSGGAIEQFF
TRBV19	14	TRBJ1-1	CASSIPDSNTEAFF
TRBV24-1	15	TRBJ2-2	CATSDFGQGTGELFF
TRBV5-6	16	TRBJ1-6	CASSPDRSSYNSPLHF
TRBV11-2	16	TRBJ1-1	CASSLVGIRLNTEAFF
TRBV12-5	19	TRBJ2-2	CASGLVGVDRLKGTGELFF